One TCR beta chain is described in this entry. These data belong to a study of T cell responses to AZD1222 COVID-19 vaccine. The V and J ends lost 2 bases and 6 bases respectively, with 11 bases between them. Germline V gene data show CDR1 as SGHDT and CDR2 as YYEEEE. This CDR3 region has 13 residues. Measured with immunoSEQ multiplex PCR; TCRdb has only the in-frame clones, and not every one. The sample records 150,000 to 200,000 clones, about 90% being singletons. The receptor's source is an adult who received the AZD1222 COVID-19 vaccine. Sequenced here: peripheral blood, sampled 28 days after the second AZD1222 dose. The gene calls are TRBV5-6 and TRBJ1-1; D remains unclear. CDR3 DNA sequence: TGTGCCAGCAGCTTCCTTTATTTGGCTGAAGCTTTCTTT. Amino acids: CASSFLYLAEAFF.